The entry that follows covers one T cell receptor beta chain sequence. Its antigen is unknown. These data originate in a study of monozygotic twins with inflammatory bowel disease. Each of TCRalpha and TCRbeta cDNA went through two nested PCRs, lasting around 15 and 10 cycles. TCRdb re-called the 5' RACE reads and shows each CDR3 protein once, DNA omitted. This sample's table has over 110,000 distinct CDR3 sequences. General study results and limits: IBD patients showed reduced TCRbeta diversity (inverse Simpson) versus healthy co-twins.

This CDR3 is built from 18 residues. Germline-derived CDR1 and CDR2 are MDHEN and SYDVKM. Sequenced sample: blood. J is TRBJ2-6 and V is TRBV28; checking the TCRdb D call of TRBD2 is not possible without DNA. This TCR came from a human donor with ulcerative colitis or Crohn's disease, or a healthy co-twin of an affected twin (not recorded which). CDR3 sequence: CASMIGEGGSAVANVLTF.